The 15 T cell receptor beta chains presented below share a single source sample, sequenced in a study of T cells in localized non-small cell lung cancer (dated by TCRdb to between 2020 and 2021). The library relied on the immunoSEQ multiplex PCR assay. Sourced from immuneACCESS, this table was stored by TCRdb with only in-frame sequences that have V and J called. A share of the clones is absent; for the studies checked, an unresolved V gene accounts for under half, and the remainder has no known explanation. The sample table contains around 1,400 clones; only one count was recorded for about a quarter of them. The ten largest account for roughly 24% of the sample. The source material was normal lung tissue next to the tumor, sampled before any cancer treatment. Receptors were obtained from an older male donor with stage I lung adenocarcinoma.

The V gene is TRBV14, the J gene TRBJ2-7; D not resolved. This CDR3 is 13 amino acids long. Trimming cost V 1 base and J 3 bases, with 7 bases left between them. Per the germline V gene, CDR1 is SGHDN and CDR2 is FVKESK. CDR3 sequence (DNA): TGTGCCAGCAGCCAAGGTCGTCGCTACGAGCAGTACTTC. It specifies CASSQGRRYEQYF.

V gene TRBV5-1 combines with J gene TRBJ1-2; tentative D call: TRBD1 (5 bases). V was clipped by 0 bases and J by 5 bases, with 14 bases between them. This CDR3 contains 15 residues. Germline V gene sequence: CDR1 SGHRS, CDR2 YFSETQ. The CDR3 is CASSLEEGMSYGYTF. CDR3 nucleotides: TGCGCCAGCAGCTTGGAGGAGGGGATGAGTTATGGCTACACCTTC. Filled out from reference TRBV5-1 and TRBJ1-2, the complete variable domain reads KAGVTQTPRYLIKTRGQQVTLSCSPISGHRSVSWYQQTPGQGLQFLFEYFSETQRNKGNFPGRFSGRQFSNSRSEMNVSTLELGDSALYLCASSLEEGMSYGYTFGSGTRLTVV.

This clone was observed a few times. The CDR3 here is CASSLREKLYGYTF. The CDR3 DNA is TGTGCCAGCAGCCTCCGGGAGAAACTGTATGGCTACACCTTC. The chain joins TRBV11-3 to TRBJ1-2; the D is unclear. V was shortened by 5 bases and J by 5 bases, with 15 bases between the two germline ends. The CDR3 has 14 amino acids. CDR1 is SGHNT, CDR2 YENEEA, per germline.

The chain combines TRBV7-5 with TRBJ1-5. TRBV7-5 is given as a pseudogene. This CDR3 is built from 14 residues. The CDR3 protein is CASTGEYSNQPQHF. The CDR3 nucleotides are TGTGCCAGCACCGGGGAATATAGCAATCAGCCCCAGCATTTT.

V and J are TRBV19 and TRBJ1-2, with 9 bases fitting TRBD1. Germline CDR1 and CDR2: LNHDA and SQIVND (reference sequence). This CDR3 is 13 amino acids long. V shed 4 bases and J 7 bases; nucleotides not matched to a gene: 4. CDR3 sequence reads: CASSSRDRVGYTF. CDR3 sequence (DNA): TGTGCCAGTAGTAGCCGGGACAGGGTTGGCTACACCTTC.

This sequence joins TRBV18 and TRBJ2-7; D remains unclear. Trimming took 6 bases from V and 2 from J, leaving 14 bases between them. The V gene's germline CDR1 is KGHSH and CDR2 LQKENI. There are 14 residues in the CDR3. CDR3 nucleotide sequence: TGTGCCAGCTCCCCCCTTGGAGCGACCTACGAGCAGTACTTC. It codes for CASSPLGATYEQYF. Full variable domain (rest looked up from reference TRBV18 and TRBJ2-7): NAGVMQNPRHLVRRRGQEARLRCSPMKGHSHVYWYRQLPEEGLKFMVYLQKENIIDESGMPKERFSAEFPKEGPSILRIQQVVRGDSAAYFCASSPLGATYEQYFGPGTRLTVT.

The CDR3 loop is CASRLAGVPEQYF. CDR3 bases: TGCGCCAGCAGACTAGCGGGAGTTCCCGAGCAGTACTTC. The chain uses TRBV10-2 and TRBJ2-7, with 11 bases fitting TRBD2. The CDR3 loop spans 13 amino acids. Germline trimming cut 6 bases from V and 6 bases from J; bases unmatched to any gene: 4. CDR1 and CDR2 from the germline V gene are WSHSY and SAAADI.

The rearrangement uses TRBV25-1 and TRBJ2-3; unclear D gene. The CDR3 length is 17 residues. Germline CDR1 MGHDK, CDR2 SYGVNS. Between the trimmed V and J ends, which lost 1 base and 2 bases, there was a span of 16 bases. CDR3 nucleotide sequence: TGTGCCAGCAGTGAATCTAGGGCTTCCCCCGACACAGATACGCAGTATTTT. Its protein is CASSESRASPDTDTQYF.

The chain employs TRBV15 and TRBJ2-5; D might be TRBD2 (5 bases). There are 16 residues in the CDR3. V lost 1 base, J lost 7 bases, and 19 bases lay in between. Germline V gene data show CDR1 as LNHNV and CDR2 as YYDKDF (reference sequence). The CDR3 DNA follows: TGTGCCACCAGCAGAGGGCCCTCAGCGGTTGGAGGGACCCAGTACTTC. Translating gives CATSRGPSAVGGTQYF.

The genes are TRBV7-2 and TRBJ2-7; 9 bases fit TRBD1. The CDR3 is made up of 13 amino acids. Per germline, CDR1 SGHTA and CDR2 FQGNSA. J gave up 8 bases and V 5 bases, and 7 bases lay outside the gene matches. CDR3 loop: CASSRTGAQKQYF. CDR3 DNA: TGTGCCAGCAGCCGGACAGGGGCGCAAAAGCAGTACTTC.

This clone was observed a few times. The rearrangement uses TRBV11-3 and TRBJ2-1, with D possibly TRBD2 on 6 matching bases. The V gene lost 3 bases and the J gene lost 7 bases, with 16 bases spanning the gap. The CDR3 is made up of 15 amino acids. CDR1 SGHNT and CDR2 YENEEA come from the germline V gene. The CDR3 nucleotides are TGTGCCAGCAGCTTTTATCGCGGGAATAGTAATGAGCAGTTCTTC. It yields the protein CASSFYRGNSNEQFF.

This clone occurred a few times. This rearrangement joins TRBV9 to TRBJ1-5; D gene uncertain. The V and J ends lost 4 bases and 7 bases respectively, with 15 bases between them. From germline, CDR1 is SGDLS and CDR2 YYNGEE. The CDR3 has 14 residues. CDR3: CASSPSYTSQPQHF. The DNA of the CDR3 is TGTGCCAGCAGCCCCTCATACACCTCACAGCCCCAGCATTTT.

V gene TRBV6-8 combines with J gene TRBJ1-1; no clear D gene. The CDR3 has 13 amino acids. The V end lost 6 bases, the J end lost 4 bases, and 12 bases lay between the germline ends. Looked up from germline, CDR1 is MNHGY and CDR2 is SAAAGT. CDR3 DNA: TGTGCCAGCAGCCTGTTAATCGCCACTGAAGCTTTCTTT. This translates into CASSLLIATEAFF.

In this sample, this clone turned up a few times. The gene calls are TRBV18 and TRBJ1-4; 8 nucleotides line up with TRBD1. The ends lost 4 bases at V and 8 bases at J; junction bases unmatched: 9. Germline assignment: CDR1 KGHSH and CDR2 LQKENI. The CDR3 has 15 residues. CDR3 amino acids: CASSQKQGEGEKLFF. The CDR3 region has the DNA TGTGCCAGCTCACAAAAACAGGGGGAAGGCGAAAAACTGTTTTTT.

This chain joins TRBV11-3 and TRBJ2-4, with TRBD2 matching 11 bases. Germline lookup yields CDR1 SGHNT and CDR2 YENEEA. V was pared by 6 bases and J by 6 bases, with 7 bases of the junction left unmatched. This CDR3 is 15 amino acids long. The CDR3 reads CASRATSGSGNIQYF. CDR3 nucleotide sequence: TGTGCCAGCAGGGCCACTAGCGGGAGTGGAAACATTCAGTACTTC.